This TCR beta chain stems from a study of Tregs in tolerant kidney transplant recipients. V lost 2 bases and J lost 5, with 10 bases in between. The CDR3 runs to 14 residues. Germline CDR1 and CDR2: SGDLS and YYNGEE. Of note for this clone: The target antigen is unknown.

Unstimulated Tregs (CD4+CD25+CD127-) and CD4+CD25- non-Tregs were sorted from PBMCs. Regulatory T cells were sorted from thawed PBMCs rested overnight at 37°C with 200 IU/ml IL-2. The assay was immunoSEQ multiplex PCR, and TCRdb's table has in-frame clones only and misses some. This sample has 62,000 or so clones; 95% to 98% occur once, and the top ten carry nearly 0.35%. Study-level results: This study did not directly address biological reproducibility. The most relevant donor-specific Treg TCRbeta repertoire apparently came from expansion with activated donor B cells.

The chain couples TRBV9 to TRBJ2-2; maybe TRBD1 (5 bases). The starting material was Tregs from blood, obtained before the transplant. The TCR comes from a human donor who received a combined kidney and bone marrow transplant. This CDR3 is CASSVREGTGELFF. CDR3 nucleotide sequence: TGTGCCAGCAGCGTCAGGGAAGGTACCGGGGAGCTGTTTTTT.